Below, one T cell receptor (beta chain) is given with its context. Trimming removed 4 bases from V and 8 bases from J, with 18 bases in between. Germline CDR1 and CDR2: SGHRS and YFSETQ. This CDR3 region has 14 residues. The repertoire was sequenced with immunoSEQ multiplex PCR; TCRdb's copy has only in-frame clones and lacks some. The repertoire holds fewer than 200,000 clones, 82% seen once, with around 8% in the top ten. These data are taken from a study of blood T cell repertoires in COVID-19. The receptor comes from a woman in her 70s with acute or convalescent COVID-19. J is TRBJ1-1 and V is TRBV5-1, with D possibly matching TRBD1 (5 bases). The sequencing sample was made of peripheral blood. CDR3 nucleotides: TGCGCCAGCAGCGGTCCGGGGACTGTATCCGAAGCTTTCTTT. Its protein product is CASSGPGTVSEAFF.